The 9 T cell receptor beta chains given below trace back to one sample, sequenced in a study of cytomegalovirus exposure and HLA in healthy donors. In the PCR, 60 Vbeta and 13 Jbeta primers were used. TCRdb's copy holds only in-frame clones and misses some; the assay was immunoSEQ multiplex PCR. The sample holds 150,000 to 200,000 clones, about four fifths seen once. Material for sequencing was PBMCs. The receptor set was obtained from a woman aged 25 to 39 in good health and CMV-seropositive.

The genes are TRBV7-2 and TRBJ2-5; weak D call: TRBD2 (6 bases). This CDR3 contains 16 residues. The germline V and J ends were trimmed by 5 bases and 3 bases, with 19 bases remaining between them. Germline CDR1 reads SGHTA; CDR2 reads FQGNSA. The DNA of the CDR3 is TGTGCCAGCAGCGCCCGGATAGAATGGAGGGAAGAGACCCAGTACTTC. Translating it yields CASSARIEWREETQYF. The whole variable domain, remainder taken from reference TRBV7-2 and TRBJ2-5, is GAGVSQSPSNKVTEKGKDVELRCDPISGHTALYWYRQSLGQGLEFLIYFQGNSAPDKSGLPSDRFSAERTGGSVSTLTIQRTQQEDSAVYLCASSARIEWREETQYFGPGTRLLVL.

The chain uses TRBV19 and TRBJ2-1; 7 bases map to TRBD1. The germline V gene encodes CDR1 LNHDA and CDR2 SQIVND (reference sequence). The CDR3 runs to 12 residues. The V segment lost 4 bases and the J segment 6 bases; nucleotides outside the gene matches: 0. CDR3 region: CASSRTGNEQFF. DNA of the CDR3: TGTGCCAGTAGTAGGACAGGCAATGAGCAGTTCTTC.

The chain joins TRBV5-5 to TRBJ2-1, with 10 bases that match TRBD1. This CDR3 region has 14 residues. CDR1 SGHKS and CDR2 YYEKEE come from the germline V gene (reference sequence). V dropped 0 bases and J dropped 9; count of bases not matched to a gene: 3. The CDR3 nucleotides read TGTGCCAGCAGCTTGGGGGACAGGGGCGGTGAGCAGTTCTTC. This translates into CASSLGDRGGEQFF. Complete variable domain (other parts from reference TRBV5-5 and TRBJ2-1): DAGVTQSPTHLIKTRGQQVTLRCSPISGHKSVSWYQQVLGQGPQFIFQYYEKEERGRGNFPDRFSARQFPNYSSELNVNALLLGDSALYLCASSLGDRGGEQFFGPGTRLTVL.

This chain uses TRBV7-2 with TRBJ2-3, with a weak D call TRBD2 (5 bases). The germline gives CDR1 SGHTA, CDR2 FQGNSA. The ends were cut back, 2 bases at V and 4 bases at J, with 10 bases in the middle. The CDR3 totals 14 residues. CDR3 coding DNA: TGTGCCAGCAGCTTATCGGGGTTGTCAGATACGCAGTATTTT. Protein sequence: CASSLSGLSDTQYF.

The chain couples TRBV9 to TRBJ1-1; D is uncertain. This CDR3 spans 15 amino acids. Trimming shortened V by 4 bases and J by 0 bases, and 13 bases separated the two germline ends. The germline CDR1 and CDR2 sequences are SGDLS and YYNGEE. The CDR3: CASSLPAGLNTEAFF. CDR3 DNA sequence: TGTGCCAGCAGCCTCCCGGCAGGTTTGAACACTGAAGCTTTCTTT.

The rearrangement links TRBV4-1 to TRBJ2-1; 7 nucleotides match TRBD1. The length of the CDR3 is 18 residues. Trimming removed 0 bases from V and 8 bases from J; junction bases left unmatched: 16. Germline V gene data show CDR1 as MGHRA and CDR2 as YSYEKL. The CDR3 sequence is CASSQEPTGDHEPDEQFF. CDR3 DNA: TGCGCCAGCAGCCAAGAACCCACAGGGGACCATGAGCCCGATGAGCAGTTCTTC.

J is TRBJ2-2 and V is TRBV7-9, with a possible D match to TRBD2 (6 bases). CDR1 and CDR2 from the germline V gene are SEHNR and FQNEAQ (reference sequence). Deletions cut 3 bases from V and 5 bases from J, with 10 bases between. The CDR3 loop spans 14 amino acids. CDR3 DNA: TGTGCCAGCAGCTTCCCCGGGAGAACCGGGGAGCTGTTTTTT. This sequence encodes CASSFPGRTGELFF.

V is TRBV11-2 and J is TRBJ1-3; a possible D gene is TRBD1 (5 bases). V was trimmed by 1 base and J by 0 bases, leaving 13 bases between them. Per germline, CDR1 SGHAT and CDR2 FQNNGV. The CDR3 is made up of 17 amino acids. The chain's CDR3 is CASSLVEGPPSGNTIYF. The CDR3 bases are TGTGCCAGCAGCTTAGTGGAGGGGCCGCCCTCTGGAAACACCATATATTTT.

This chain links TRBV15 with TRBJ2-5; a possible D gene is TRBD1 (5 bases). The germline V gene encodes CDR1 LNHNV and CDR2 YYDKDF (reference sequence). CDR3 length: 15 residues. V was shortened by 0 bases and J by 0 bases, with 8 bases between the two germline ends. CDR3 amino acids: CATSRDLGDQETQYF. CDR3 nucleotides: TGTGCCACCAGCAGAGATCTAGGGGACCAAGAGACCCAGTACTTC.